The T cell receptor (beta chain) under discussion was sequenced for a study of CD8 T cells in ankylosing spondylitis. General study points: Significant enrichment of disease-linked clones was reported in matched ankylosing spondylitis synovial fluid.

Quantitative 5'-RACE was performed with molecular barcodes, and it yielded the TCR beta libraries. TCRdb re-derived calls from the 5' RACE reads in MiXCR, one entry per CDR3 protein. Of 300,000 to 400,000 distinct CDR3 sequences in the sample, 14% to 15% are singletons; the top ten hold about 1.1%. Germline-derived CDR1 and CDR2 are MNHNY and SVGAGI (reference sequence). CDR3 length equals 12 residues. V gave up 2 bases and J gave up 5 bases, with 4 bases separating them. About this clonotype itself: Antigen: not known.

The chain uses TRBV6-6 and TRBJ2-4, with unresolved D. The sequence was obtained from a male donor with ankylosing spondylitis or in good health (not recorded which). What was sequenced was blood, either unsorted or a sorted T cell fraction (not recorded which). CDR3 coding DNA: TGTGCCAGCAGTTACACCCAAAACATTCAGTACTTC. Translation: CASSYTQNIQYF.